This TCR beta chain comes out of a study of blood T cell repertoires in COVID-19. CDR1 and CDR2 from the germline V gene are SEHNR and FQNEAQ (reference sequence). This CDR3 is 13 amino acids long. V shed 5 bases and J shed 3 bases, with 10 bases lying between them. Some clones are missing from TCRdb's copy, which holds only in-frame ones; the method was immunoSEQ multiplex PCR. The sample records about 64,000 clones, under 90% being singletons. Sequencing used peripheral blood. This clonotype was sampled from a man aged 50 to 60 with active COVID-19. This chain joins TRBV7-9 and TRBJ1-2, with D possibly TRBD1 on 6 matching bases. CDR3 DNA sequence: TGTGCCAGCAGCCCACAGGGATACTATGGCTACACCTTC. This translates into CASSPQGYYGYTF.